The T cell receptor (beta chain) under discussion was sequenced for a study of T-cell memory formation after mild COVID-19. This CDR3 is built from 16 residues. Germline loops: CDR1 SGHRS, CDR2 YFSETQ. Unmatched junction bases numbered 7, after V lost 4 bases and J lost 0 bases. This clonotype was counted a few times. It was 5'RACE with constant-segment primers that produced the TCR alpha and TCR beta cDNA libraries, which carried sample barcodes and UMIs. TCRdb processed the 5' RACE reads anew with MiXCR; each CDR3 protein has one entry. The table lists roughly 450,000 distinct CDR3 sequences, about 20% of them singletons.

The sequence was collected from an adult woman who had mild COVID-19 (a few samples of this study predate the infection). Cell type and time point are not known. Sample: PBMCs or a T cell subset sorted from them (not recorded which). The chain employs TRBV5-1 and TRBJ2-5; 9 nucleotides agree with TRBD2. The CDR3 reads CASSHSGGWDQETQYF. CDR3 nucleotide sequence: TGCGCCAGCAGCCATAGCGGGGGATGGGACCAAGAGACCCAGTACTTC.